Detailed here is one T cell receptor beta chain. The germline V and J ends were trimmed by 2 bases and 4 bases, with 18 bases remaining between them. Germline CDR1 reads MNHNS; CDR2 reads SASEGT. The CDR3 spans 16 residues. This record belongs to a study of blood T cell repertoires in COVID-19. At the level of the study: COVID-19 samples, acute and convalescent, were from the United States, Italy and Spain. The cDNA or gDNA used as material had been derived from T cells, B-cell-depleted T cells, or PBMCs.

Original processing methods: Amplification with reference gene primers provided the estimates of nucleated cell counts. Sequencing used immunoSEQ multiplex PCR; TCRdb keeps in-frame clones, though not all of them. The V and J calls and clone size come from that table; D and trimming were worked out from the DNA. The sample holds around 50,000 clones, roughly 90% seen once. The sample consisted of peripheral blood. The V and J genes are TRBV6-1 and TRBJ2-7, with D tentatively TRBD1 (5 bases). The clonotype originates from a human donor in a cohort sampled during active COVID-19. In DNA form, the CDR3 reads TGTGCCAGCAGTGAATCTCCTCAGGGATTTGGTTACGAGCAGTACTTC. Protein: CASSESPQGFGYEQYF.